Below are 5 T cell receptor beta chains sequenced from a single sample in a study of CD4 T cells in relation to SARS-CoV-2 and coronaviruses (dated by TCRdb to 2020 to 2022). CD4+ T cells from unexposed donors were collected before the COVID-19 pandemic (2011-2018). Libraries were built with the immunoSEQ multiplex PCR assay. TCRdb holds this immuneACCESS table with in-frame rearrangements only. Some clones are missing; in checked studies, unresolved V genes explain under half, and the rest has no known cause. The sample data list 60,000 to 75,000 clones, and more than 85% of these were observed just once. The biggest ten clones account for approximately 0.2% of the sample. The sequencing input was naive CD4+ T cells from PBMCs. The sample's cell subset or site label, decoded: naive CD4+ T cells isolated by negative enrichment. These receptors came from a human donor in good health.

The rearrangement links TRBV6-2 or TRBV6-3 to TRBJ2-2; D unresolved. Germline V gene lookup returns CDR1 MNHEY and CDR2 SVGEGT. Trimming took off 5 bases at V and 4 bases at J, with 5 bases between the two ends. There are 12 residues in the CDR3. The CDR3 loop reads CASSRRTGELFF. CDR3 DNA sequence: TGTGCCAGCAGTCGGCGCACCGGGGAGCTGTTTTTT.

The CDR3 bases are TGCGCCAGCAGCTTGTATGGGACGGGTGAGCAGTTCTTC. Translation gives CASSLYGTGEQFF. The chain is built from TRBV5-1 and TRBJ2-1; TRBD1 or TRBD2 may be the D gene (5 bases each). This CDR3 region has 13 residues. CDR1 and CDR2 from the germline V gene are SGHRS and YFSETQ. V was trimmed by 1 base and J by 9 bases, leaving 11 bases between them.

This clone has only one observation. V is TRBV7-3 and J is TRBJ2-1; 7 nucleotides align to TRBD2. V dropped 3 bases and J dropped 2; count of bases not matched to a gene: 7. CDR1 and CDR2 (germline): SGHTA, FQGTGA. This CDR3 spans 16 amino acids. DNA of the CDR3: TGTGCCAGCAGCTTGATCCCTAGCGGAGCCTACAATGAGCAGTTCTTC. Protein sequence: CASSLIPSGAYNEQFF.

The CDR3 loop reads CASDARGSSYNEQFF. The DNA of the CDR3 is TGTGCCAGCGACGCCCGTGGAAGCTCCTACAATGAGCAGTTCTTC. The V gene is TRBV9, the J gene TRBJ2-1; D is uncertain. The CDR3 covers 15 residues. In germline, CDR1 is SGDLS, CDR2 YYNGEE. With 7 bases removed from V and 0 bases from J, the gap between germline ends came to 14 bases.

The CDR3 loop is CASSLGPDTQYF. Written as DNA, the CDR3 is TGTGCCAGCAGCTTAGGGCCAGATACGCAGTATTTT. J is TRBJ2-3 and V is TRBV7-2; D remains ambiguous. This CDR3 has 12 amino acids. Germline CDR1 is SGHTA and CDR2 is FQGNSA. The V end lost 1 base, the J end lost 4 bases, and 3 bases lay between the germline ends.